The T cell receptor (beta chain) described here comes from a study of cytomegalovirus exposure and HLA in healthy donors listed by TCRdb under 2017. About the study as a whole: According to an earlier analysis of 450 to 650 of the donors, about 170 million T cells yielded 95 million to 140 million unique TCR beta sequences and about 300 Gb of sequence data. An early release covering roughly 580 HLA-typed donors comprised 250 to 350 gigabases of sequencing data and tens of millions of unique TCR sequences. Of the roughly 400 genotyped donors, around 81% fell in the genetic ancestry cluster associated with self-reported Caucasian donors. The study aimed to test whether cataloging public T cell receptors could reveal signatures of past pathogen exposure. The study profiled the T cell repertoires of more than 500 subjects by immunosequencing and related them to cytomegalovirus serostatus. A separate validation cohort of approximately 120 different subjects was used in addition to the roughly 640-subject first cohort. To predict cytomegalovirus infection status, the study combined high-throughput TCR immunosequencing, statistical association of individual TCRs with disease status, and machine learning. To study patterns of TCR occurrence, a later analysis re-analyzed previously published TCR beta repertoires from 600 to 750 donors and added high-resolution HLA genotyping. Rather than using new phenotypic data, the later analysis identified candidate immune exposures from TCR beta sequences and from how often those sequences occurred across donors. To decide whether each TCR beta V gene segment behaved as functional or pseudogenic, an earlier analysis of some 570 of the donors relied on high-throughput TCR beta sequencing. Donor age, sex, ethnicity and CMV serostatus were compiled together with the repertoire data. A later genetic analysis took genome-wide SNP genotypes for about 55% of the roughly 670 donors and used that subset as a discovery cohort. Every discovery cohort repertoire had been produced on one sequencing platform. Class I and class II HLA loci were covered by the typing at four-digit resolution. Typing coverage varied by locus: roughly 629-640 donors for A, B, C, DRB1 and DQB1; more than 500 for DQA1; some 610 for DPA1; roughly 450 for DPB1. Four or five DR-DQ haplotypes were handled as single units for association and clustering because linkage in the cohort was strong. On average, roughly 200,000 unique TCR beta nucleotide sequences were sequenced per donor among several hundred genotyped donors of the cohort, with 15% to 20% of those sequences being non-productive.

The cohort was made up of 650 to 700 healthy bone marrow donors. At the time of sampling, all cohort members were nominally healthy, though unrecorded immune exposures were likely present. The donor was CMV seronegative and was included in the group of 352 seronegative cohort members. A peripheral blood sample was provided by each donor, and peripheral blood mononuclear cells were used for TCR beta sequencing. Genomic DNA was extracted from the blood cell samples with the Qiagen DNeasy Blood Extraction Kit. Library construction relied on the immunoSEQ multiplex PCR assay. A mixture of 60 forward primers for TCR Vbeta segments and 13 reverse primers for TCR Jbeta segments was used in the multiplex PCR. Amplification of the CDR3 region of rearranged TCR beta genes was performed with a multiplex PCR assay on genomic DNA. The Illumina HiSeq System was used to sequence the amplified TCR beta libraries as 87-base-pair reads. Per the original workflow: A later analysis tallied around 80 million unique TCR beta chains across the 666 repertoires, and 10 million to 11 million of those chains were shared by two or more donors. Raw reads were error-corrected and collapsed into unique sequences with a nearest-neighbor algorithm that merged closely related sequences to remove PCR and sequencing errors. Alignment of CDR3 sequences to IMGT reference sequences was used to assign V, D and J gene segments. For a sequence to be retained, a match of at least six nucleotides was required to both a V gene segment and a J gene segment. Rearrangements were classified as productive when the CDR3 lacked stop codons and remained in frame with V and J, and all other rearrangements were classified as non-productive. Following IMGT convention, CDR3 was defined as the stretch from the second conserved V-encoded cysteine up to the conserved J-encoded phenylalanine. The earlier analysis of 500 to 650 of the donors excluded any sequence lacking an unambiguous match to a single V gene segment. In an earlier analysis of approximately 590 of the donors, a V segment was called functional when productive rearrangements were above 56.7%, and segregating when the standard deviation between donors exceeded 5%. To diagnose cytomegalovirus status from the catalog of TCR beta chain sequences, a statistical classification framework was built. A later analysis assigned V and J genes by comparing TCR nucleotide sequences with IMGT/GENE-DB human TR gene sequences. In a later analysis, CDR3 sequences and most-parsimonious VDJ recombination scenarios were assigned using the TCRdist pipeline. In a later analysis, every TCR beta chain was defined by the combination of its CDR3 amino acid sequence and its V-gene family, and reads without a unique V-gene family were dropped. To address suspected cross-contamination and a sequencing artifact, a later analysis removed around 590 highly shared, low-generation-probability nucleotide sequences. A later analysis calculated a clonal expansion index for each public chain from normalized within-repertoire ranks of inferred template counts. A later analysis computed generation probabilities with a VDJ recombination model fitted to out-of-frame rearrangements, and checked the results against IGoR. Hypergeometric tests were used in a later analysis to score TCR-TCR, TCR-HLA and TCR-CMV co-occurrence, with a repertoire-size bias correction applied to the TCR pairs. To estimate false discovery rates, a later analysis permuted the HLA or CMV assignments 20 times. In a later analysis, co-occurring TCRs were grouped using DBSCAN, and TCRdist sequence similarity was added for clustering within HLA-allele-positive subsets. Co-occurrence clustering excluded repertoires with fewer than 30,000 or more than 120,000 public chains, plus five with anomalous nucleotide sharing. TCRdb re-hosts the immuneACCESS table, in-frame sequences only. Its copies lack some clones; in the studies checked, an unresolved V gene accounts for under half of them, and the cause for the rest is not known. The DNA gave D and trimming, while V, J and clone size come from that table. The sample has tens of thousands of clones on record, over 75% of them singletons. The ten top clones hold about 3.8% of the sample.

Germline trimming amounts to 4 bases on V and 3 bases on J, with 1 as the count of junction bases outside the gene matches. For CDR1 and CDR2, the germline V gene (reference sequence) lists LNHDA and SQIVND. From the cysteine up to the phenylalanine, the CDR3 has a length of 14 residues. The CDR3 DNA has 42 bases and is translated from base 1. The full study reports these points: A later analysis found that HLA-associated TCR beta chains were more clonally expanded and had lower generation probabilities than equally common non-associated chains. According to a later analysis, most CMV-associated TCR beta chains appeared to be HLA-restricted, and the HLA associations seemed to be driven largely by CMV exposure. The study listed approximately 150 TCR beta chains as associated with cytomegalovirus. In a later analysis, several top co-occurrence clusters were reported to appear linked to parvovirus B19, influenza, CMV and Epstein-Barr virus. When HLA alleles, especially DR and DQ, strongly co-occurred, attributing TCR associations to individual alleles was difficult. The authors suggested that the approach could potentially be extended to other disease states and immunological phenotypes. The only immune exposure information available for the cohort was CMV serostatus. In a later analysis, the rate of TCR association differed among HLA loci, with DRB1 alleles having the most associated TCRs and HLA-C alleles having the fewest. A group of highly shared sequence variants was considered likely to be a technical artifact of the sequencing pipeline. A further reported finding was that TCR beta sequences accurately predicted the HLA-A and HLA-B alleles for most subjects in the first cohort. The classifier was reported to diagnose cytomegalovirus status with high specificity and sensitivity in both the original cohort and the validation cohort. In a later analysis, 15,000 to 20,000 TCR beta sequences were associated with specific HLA alleles at a false discovery rate of 0.05. Because HLA typing was unavailable for some donors at each locus, only the typed subset was used in association tests. Compared with the roughly 700-donor mean, donors in an Asian-associated ancestry cluster had fewer N-insertions in productive TCRs, according to a later genetic analysis. V-gene and J-gene trimming of TCR beta chains was associated with a missense DCLRE1C variant in a later genetic analysis, and the association was replicated in an independent cohort. Most TCR sequences were observed very rarely across donors, whereas some public TCRs were present in many individuals. Linkage disequilibrium might explain the correlated functional status among segregating V segments, but an unknown experimental factor could not be ruled out. This cohort had only TCR beta chains sequenced, and the lack of alpha or paired-chain data limited which features could be detected. Three of the identified cytomegalovirus-associated TCR beta chains were confirmed in vitro to be specific for cytomegalovirus antigens. In an earlier analysis of approximately 590 of the donors, most TCR beta V segments appeared in productive rearrangements about 87% or about 30% of the time, broadly matching IMGT annotations. Some IMGT-functional V segments, including TRBV6-2 and TRBV6-3, could not be distinguished by the 87-base-pair reads and were therefore excluded. Because counts were too low, 15 or so rarely observed V segments, including chromosome 9 orphons, were excluded from the earlier analysis of around 590 of the donors. Roughly uniform sequencing depth across donors was assumed in presence/absence analyses, although this assumption may not hold.

With respect to this clone: What antigen it recognizes has not been identified. No per-base quality is available; no much larger clone lies one base away.

The clonotype comes from a man between 50 and 59 years old in good health and CMV-seronegative. Sequences were obtained from PBMCs. The rearranged chain carries TRBV19 and TRBJ2-1, with TRBD2 identical over 9 junction bases. The bases read TGTGCCAGTAGTACTAGCGGGATCTACAATGAGCAGTTCTTC. It translates to CASSTSGIYNEQFF.